This T cell receptor (beta chain) was identified in a study of blood T cells in healthy people across ages. Germline CDR1 and CDR2: LGHNA and YSLEER. CDR3 length: 16 residues. Trimming stripped 0 bases from V and 0 bases from J, with 9 bases between. A sample-barcoded 5' primer and a J-beta primer mix were used in a second PCR of roughly 7 to 12 cycles. TCRdb redid the calling of the 5' RACE reads with MiXCR, one entry per CDR3 protein. Of roughly 1,100,000 distinct CDR3 sequences listed, approximately 25% are singletons. The same data also contributed to another study, on T cells of mothers and their children.

This receptor was identified in a girl aged 2-15 years in good health. The specimen sequenced was blood. The rearrangement links TRBV4-3 to TRBJ2-4; D is undetermined. CDR3 DNA: TGCGCCAGCAGCCAAGAACGGAGACTAGCCAAAAACATTCAGTACTTC. It specifies CASSQERRLAKNIQYF.